Listed below are T cell receptor beta chains from one sample, sequenced in a study of blood T cell repertoires in COVID-19. TCRdb's copy holds only in-frame clones and misses some; the assay was immunoSEQ multiplex PCR. The sample has tens of thousands of clones; more than 70% are singletons. What was sequenced was peripheral blood. All receptors derive from a man aged 50-60 years with COVID-19, enrolled during active disease. Each CDR3 is given with its conserved first and last residue. A D gene is named only where the DNA matches it firmly. Size is stated for part of the rows, as once, few or many counts, or as a class when the clone is expanded.

CASSLETGAQHF | TGTGCCAGCAGCTTGGAAACAGGGGCCCAGCATTTT | TRBD1 | TRBJ1-5 | TRBV5-5 | NA
CASRWTSGAYEQYF | TGTGCCAGCAGGTGGACTAGCGGCGCCTACGAGCAGTACTTC | TRBD2 | TRBJ2-7 | TRBV27 | NA
CASSQVEGYTEAFF | TGTGCCAGCAGCCAAGTCGAGGGATACACTGAAGCTTTCTTT | NA | TRBJ1-1 | TRBV3-1/TRBV3-2 | NA
CATALPGIRFEPLHF | TGTGCCACCGCTCTCCCAGGGATTCGGTTTGAGCCCCTCCACTTT | NA | TRBJ1-6 | TRBV28 | NA
CSASRGGAPETQYF | TGCAGTGCTAGTCGCGGGGGGGCCCCAGAGACCCAGTACTTC | TRBD2 | TRBJ2-5 | TRBV20-1 | NA
CASSQVGTGNYGYTF | TGTGCCAGCAGCCAAGTTGGGACAGGGAACTATGGCTACACCTTC | TRBD1 | TRBJ1-2 | TRBV3-1/TRBV3-2 | NA
CASSTDGQGNTEAFF | TGCGCCAGCAGCACGGACGGACAGGGGAACACTGAAGCTTTCTTT | TRBD1 | TRBJ1-1 | TRBV5-1 | NA
CASSIERSYEQYF | TGTGCCAGTAGTATCGAGAGGTCCTACGAGCAGTACTTC | NA | TRBJ2-7 | TRBV19 | few
CASSPPLNTEAFF | TGTGCCAGCAGCCCCCCGTTGAACACTGAAGCTTTCTTT | NA | TRBJ1-1 | TRBV13 | NA
CASSVPLETSGGARETQYF | TGTGCCAGCAGCGTACCCCTAGAGACTAGCGGGGGGGCCCGTGAGACCCAGTACTTC | TRBD2 | TRBJ2-5 | TRBV9 | NA
CASSKGQSRYNEQFF | TGTGCCAGTAGTAAGGGACAGAGCCGCTACAATGAGCAGTTCTTC | TRBD1 | TRBJ2-1 | TRBV19 | NA
CASSLTSGTRYEELFF | TGTGCTAGCAGCTTAACCTCCGGGACAAGATATGAGGAACTGTTTTTT | NA | TRBJ1-4 | TRBV7-7 | NA
CASSRRTSGGPSTDTQYF | TGTGCCAGCAGTCGTAGGACTAGCGGGGGCCCGAGCACAGATACGCAGTATTTT | TRBD2 | TRBJ2-3 | TRBV9 | NA
CASSLSRGAYEQYF | TGTGCCAGCAGCCTCTCGCGGGGCGCGTACGAGCAGTACTTC | NA | TRBJ2-7 | TRBV7-2 | NA
CASSLGGVGAEQYF | TGTGCCAGCAGTTTAGGAGGGGTAGGGGCCGAGCAGTACTTC | NA | TRBJ2-7 | TRBV27 | NA
CASSPYGQFNEQFF | TGTGCCAGCAGCCCCTACGGACAGTTCAATGAGCAGTTCTTC | NA | TRBJ2-1 | TRBV14 | few
CASSSHAPGYTF | TGTGCCAGCAGTTCACACGCTCCTGGCTACACCTTC | NA | TRBJ1-2 | TRBV28 | NA
CASSGQQNTEAFF | TGTGCCTCCAGCGGCCAGCAGAACACTGAAGCTTTCTTT | NA | TRBJ1-1 | TRBV10-3 | NA
CASSLGDRHGNTIYF | TGTGCCAGCAGCTTAGGAGACAGGCATGGAAACACCATATATTTT | NA | TRBJ1-3 | TRBV7-9 | NA
CASRPTSGDSTGELFF | TGTGCCAGCAGGCCAACTAGCGGGGACAGCACCGGGGAGCTGTTTTTT | TRBD2 | TRBJ2-2 | TRBV7-9 | NA
CASSVGGGLTSPLHF | TGTGCCAGCAGCGTAGGAGGGGGTCTAACTTCACCCCTCCACTTT | NA | TRBJ1-6 | TRBV9 | NA
CSVEGQLAGGPGNEQFF | TGCAGCGTTGAAGGCCAGCTAGCGGGGGGGCCTGGCAATGAGCAGTTCTTC | TRBD2 | TRBJ2-1 | TRBV29-1 | NA
CASSSTGGKGSPLHF | TGTGCCAGCTCATCGACAGGGGGCAAAGGTTCACCCCTCCACTTT | TRBD1 | TRBJ1-6 | TRBV18 | NA
CASSLGVETQYF | TGTGCCAGCAGCTTAGGAGTAGAGACCCAGTACTTC | NA | TRBJ2-5 | TRBV7-9 | NA
CASSVGVYEQYF | TGTGCCAGCAGTGTCGGGGTATACGAGCAGTACTTC | NA | TRBJ2-7 | TRBV12-3/TRBV12-4 | NA
CASSLIGEGSSPLHF | TGTGCCAGCAGTCTCATCGGAGAGGGTAGTTCACCCCTCCACTTT | NA | TRBJ1-6 | TRBV6-5 | NA
CASNVGGSGNTIYF | TGTGCCAGTAATGTGGGGGGTTCTGGAAACACCATATATTTT | NA | TRBJ1-3 | TRBV19 | NA
CASSLAGGNTEAFF | TGTGCCAGCAGTTTAGCAGGGGGGAACACTGAAGCTTTCTTT | TRBD1 | TRBJ1-1 | TRBV28 | NA
CASGQGAFGYTF | TGTGCCAGCGGGCAGGGGGCTTTTGGCTACACCTTC | TRBD1 | TRBJ1-2 | TRBV3-1/TRBV3-2 | NA
CASSLGTGFQETQYF | TGTGCCAGCAGCTTGGGGACAGGGTTCCAAGAGACCCAGTACTTC | TRBD1 | TRBJ2-5 | TRBV5-4 | NA
CASSIVGELNYGYTF | TGTGCCAGTAGTATAGTAGGGGAACTGAACTATGGCTACACCTTC | NA | TRBJ1-2 | TRBV19 | NA